These T cell receptor beta chains were read from a single sample in a study of T cells after somatic rescue of genetic block. Assay used: immunoSEQ multiplex PCR; TCRdb lists only in-frame clones, some missing. The sample lists about 12,000 clones, roughly two thirds seen once, with just under 20% in the top ten. The sample consisted of peripheral blood mononuclear cells (PBMCs). These receptors came from a boy aged 5-17 years. Both conserved end residues are part of each CDR3. The D gene is left open where the match is weak. Size is omitted from some rows. Given values are once, few, many or a class for expanded clones.

clone size	J gene	D gene	V gene	CDR3 protein	CDR3 DNA
-	TRBJ1-3	TRBD1	TRBV18	CASSPRTGRRNTIYF	TGTGCCAGCTCACCAAGGACAGGCCGGCGGAACACCATATATTTT
-	TRBJ2-7	-	TRBV27	CASSRDSPYEQYF	TGTGCCAGCTCCCGGGACTCCCCCTACGAGCAGTACTTC
-	TRBJ2-1	-	TRBV10-3	CAISLLGTLYNEQFF	TGTGCCATCAGCCTCTTGGGGACACTCTACAATGAGCAGTTCTTC
-	TRBJ2-7	TRBD2	TRBV5-4	CASSSGGLAGGLGEQYF	TGTGCCAGCAGCTCCGGGGGACTAGCGGGAGGGCTGGGCGAGCAGTACTTC
-	TRBJ1-6	-	TRBV30	CAWSLFVSPLHF	TGTGCCTGGAGTCTATTTGTATCACCCCTCCACTTT
-	TRBJ1-2	-	TRBV18	CASSPLYRDQNGYTF	TGTGCCAGCTCACCTTTATACAGGGATCAGAATGGCTACACCTTC
-	TRBJ1-5	-	TRBV28	CASSLSPGFSNQPQHF	TGTGCCAGCAGTTTAAGTCCAGGGTTCAGCAATCAGCCCCAGCATTTT
-	TRBJ2-1	TRBD2	TRBV19	CASNGLAGGPSSYNEQFF	TGTGCCAGTAATGGACTAGCGGGAGGACCAAGCTCCTACAATGAGCAGTTCTTC
-	TRBJ2-2	TRBD1	TRBV29-1	CSVEVDRVMTGELFF	TGCAGCGTTGAAGTGGACAGGGTGATGACCGGGGAGCTGTTTTTT
-	TRBJ1-2	-	TRBV18	CASSPLQGLYGYTF	TGTGCCAGCTCACCACTACAGGGCCTCTATGGCTACACCTTC
once	TRBJ1-4	TRBD1	TRBV15	CATSFGTGFNEKLFF	TGTGCCACCAGCTTTGGGACAGGGTTTAATGAAAAACTGTTTTTT
-	TRBJ1-3	-	TRBV19	CASSIDLGTLSGNTIYF	TGTGCCAGTAGTATAGATCTGGGGACCTTATCTGGAAACACCATATATTTT
few	TRBJ2-7	-	TRBV19	CASSIHIATGLSYEQYF	TGTGCCAGTAGTATCCACATCGCGACAGGCCTCTCCTACGAGCAGTACTTC
-	TRBJ2-7	TRBD2	TRBV27	CASSLSGSGSSTYEQYF	TGTGCCAGCAGTTTATCCGGGAGCGGGAGCTCAACCTACGAGCAGTACTTC
-	TRBJ1-1	-	TRBV7-9	CASSLGTVVVTEAFF	TGTGCCAGCAGCTTAGGGACCGTCGTAGTCACTGAAGCTTTCTTT
-	TRBJ1-2	-	TRBV29-1	CSVAPYGYTF	TGCAGCGTTGCCCCCTATGGCTACACCTTC
-	TRBJ2-7	TRBD1	TRBV7-6	CASSYPGTGDHEQYF	TGTGCCAGCAGCTATCCCGGGACAGGGGACCACGAGCAGTACTTC
-	TRBJ2-7	TRBD1	TRBV18	CASSPGTVEQYF	TGTGCCAGCTCACCGGGGACAGTCGAGCAGTACTTC
-	TRBJ2-2	-	TRBV11-2	CASSLGVGGGELFF	TGTGCCAGCAGCTTAGGGGTCGGAGGTGGGGAGCTGTTTTTT
-	TRBJ2-2	-	TRBV5-1	CASSLRAGKGGELFF	TGCGCCAGCAGCTTGCGGGCAGGGAAGGGCGGGGAGCTGTTTTTT
-	TRBJ2-3	TRBD2	TRBV18	CASSPSRAGSTDTQYF	TGTGCCAGCTCACCTTCACGAGCGGGAAGCACAGATACGCAGTATTTT
few	TRBJ1-2	-	TRBV30	CAWSLFLGTSLPNYGYTF	TGTGCCTGGAGCCTCTTTTTGGGAACTTCCCTACCTAACTATGGCTACACCTTC
-	TRBJ1-2	-	TRBV28	CASSSPTLGYTF	TGTGCCAGCAGTTCCCCGACCCTTGGCTACACCTTC
-	TRBJ2-2	TRBD1	TRBV6-1	CASSEGIGTGKTGELFF	TGTGCCAGCAGTGAAGGAATCGGGACAGGGAAGACCGGGGAGCTGTTTTTT
few	TRBJ2-3	TRBD1	TRBV19	CASSYPRQGTQYF	TGTGCCAGTAGTTATCCTCGACAGGGTACGCAGTATTTT
-	TRBJ2-3	-	TRBV11-1	CASSPTSISTNTQYF	TGTGCCAGCAGCCCGACGTCGATATCCACAAATACGCAGTATTTT
-	TRBJ1-6	-	TRBV25-1	CASRGTYNSPLHF	TGTGCCAGCCGGGGGACCTATAATTCACCCCTCCACTTT
-	TRBJ2-1	TRBD2	TRBV28	CASSLVTSGHFSYNEQFF	TGTGCCAGCAGTTTAGTGACTAGCGGTCATTTCTCCTACAATGAGCAGTTCTTC
-	TRBJ1-1	-	TRBV18	CASSRNKGEGNTEAFF	TGTGCCAGCTCACGCAACAAGGGGGAAGGGAACACTGAAGCTTTCTTT
-	TRBJ2-7	TRBD1	TRBV5-4	CASSLVRQGSYEQYF	TGTGCCAGCAGCTTAGTGAGACAGGGTTCCTACGAGCAGTACTTC
-	TRBJ2-3	-	TRBV5-1	CASSLGRLTSTDTQYF	TGCGCCAGCAGCTTGGGCCGACTAACCTCGACAGATACGCAGTATTTT
-	TRBJ2-7	TRBD1	TRBV10-3	CAISESKSRTGDEQYF	TGTGCCATCAGTGAGTCGAAATCGAGGACAGGAGATGAGCAGTACTTC
-	TRBJ2-5	-	TRBV14	CASSQVGKEETQYF	TGTGCCAGCAGCCAAGTAGGAAAAGAAGAGACCCAGTACTTC
-	TRBJ2-7	TRBD1	TRBV5-6	CASSFTDRIYEQYF	TGTGCCAGCAGCTTTACGGACAGGATCTACGAGCAGTACTTC
once	TRBJ1-5	-	TRBV5-6	CASHLGGGLWNQPQHF	TGTGCCAGCCACCTGGGGGGTGGCTTATGGAATCAGCCCCAGCATTTT
-	TRBJ2-3	-	TRBV14	CASSPLLSGISTDTQYF	TGTGCCAGCAGCCCTCTACTTAGCGGAATAAGCACAGATACGCAGTATTTT
-	TRBJ2-5	-	TRBV28	CASSLPVGLQETQYF	TGTGCCAGCAGTTTACCCGTGGGTCTCCAAGAGACCCAGTACTTC
-	TRBJ1-5	TRBD1	TRBV28	CASSPGTGGNQPQHF	TGTGCCAGCAGTCCGGGGACAGGGGGTAATCAGCCCCAGCATTTT
-	TRBJ1-2	TRBD1	TRBV18	CASSLDREIYGYTF	TGTGCCAGCTCACTGGACAGGGAGATCTATGGCTACACCTTC
-	TRBJ2-7	TRBD1	TRBV5-1	CASSLTGTGNYEQYF	TGCGCCAGCAGCTTGACCGGGACAGGGAACTACGAGCAGTACTTC
once	TRBJ2-3	TRBD1	TRBV9	CASSVGQVRTDTQYF	TGTGCCAGCAGCGTTGGACAGGTTCGCACAGATACGCAGTATTTT
once	TRBJ2-4	TRBD1	TRBV6-6	CASRTGVNIQYF	TGTGCCAGCAGGACAGGGGTAAACATTCAGTACTTC
few	TRBJ2-1	-	TRBV7-2	CASSLAGHNEQFF	TGTGCCAGCAGCTTAGCGGGCCACAATGAGCAGTTCTTC
few	TRBJ1-1	-	TRBV28	CASSLWARVANKGTEAFF	TGTGCCAGCAGTTTATGGGCCAGGGTGGCAAACAAGGGCACTGAAGCTTTCTTT
few	TRBJ1-1	TRBD1	TRBV6-6	CASIKRTGSRYTEAFF	TGTGCCTCCATTAAAAGGACAGGCAGTAGGTACACTGAAGCTTTCTTT
-	TRBJ1-1	TRBD1	TRBV15	CATSSTGGWNTEAFF	TGTGCCACCAGCAGCACAGGGGGCTGGAACACTGAAGCTTTCTTT
-	TRBJ2-7	TRBD2	TRBV5-1	CASSPGTSGTTYEQYF	TGCGCCAGCAGCCCGGGAACTAGCGGGACGACCTACGAGCAGTACTTC
-	TRBJ1-2	-	TRBV18	CASSPPGYGYTF	TGTGCCAGCTCACCCCCGGGCTATGGCTACACCTTC
-	TRBJ2-3	-	TRBV27	CASSLGGMGFADTQYF	TGTGCCAGCAGTTTAGGAGGGATGGGCTTCGCAGATACGCAGTATTTT
-	TRBJ2-7	TRBD1	TRBV7-4	CASSLGQGDQRISYEQYF	TGTGCCAGCAGCTTAGGACAGGGGGACCAGCGGATTTCCTACGAGCAGTACTTC
once	TRBJ1-1	TRBD1	TRBV13	CASSLDRADAFF	TGTGCCAGCAGCCTTGACAGGGCTGACGCTTTCTTT
-	TRBJ2-7	TRBD2	TRBV11-2	CASSLGSGRPEQYF	TGTGCCAGCAGCTTAGGTAGCGGGAGGCCCGAGCAGTACTTC
-	TRBJ2-3	-	TRBV30	CAWMVQGLSTDTQYF	TGTGCCTGGATGGTTCAGGGATTAAGCACAGATACGCAGTATTTT
-	TRBJ2-5	-	TRBV7-3	CASSLHGGTTQETQYF	TGTGCCAGCAGCCTACACGGGGGAACAACGCAAGAGACCCAGTACTTC